This T cell receptor beta chain stems from a study of cytomegalovirus exposure and HLA in healthy donors. Findings of the study overall: In vitro testing confirmed a few CMV-associated chains as specific for CMV antigens.

Primers included in the PCR were 60 Vbeta and 13 Jbeta primers. Measured with immunoSEQ multiplex PCR; TCRdb has only the in-frame clones, and not every one. This table holds about 150,000 clones, around 80% found once. V was clipped by 10 bases and J by 7 bases; unmatched bases: 5. There are 12 residues in the CDR3. Germline CDR1 and CDR2: KGHSH and LQKENI. In regard to this clone: What it recognizes is unknown.

The sample taken for sequencing was PBMCs. This clonotype was sampled from a woman in her thirties or forties in good health and CMV-seronegative. The chain has TRBV18 and TRBJ1-5; 9 nucleotides line up with TRBD1. The CDR3 here is CATNRGQQPQHF. The CDR3 DNA reads as TGTGCCACCAACAGGGGGCAACAGCCCCAGCATTTT.